Listed below are T cell receptor beta chains from one sample, sequenced in a study of T-cell memory formation after mild COVID-19. Each CDR3 protein is one row after TCRdb ran MiXCR on the 5' RACE reads. The repertoire holds around 250,000 distinct CDR3 sequences, with 15% to 17% as singletons. The sequencing input was PBMCs or a T cell subset sorted from them (not recorded which). The receptors come from an adult woman who had mild COVID-19 (a few samples of this study predate the infection). Cell type and time point are not known. The CDR3 runs from the conserved cysteine through the conserved F or W. The D gene is left open where the match is weak.

D	V	J	CDR3
TRBD1	TRBV2	TRBJ1-1	CASMGQENTEAFF
NA	TRBV5-1	TRBJ2-5	CASSLDFETQYF
NA	TRBV6-5	TRBJ2-7	CASSASGLHEQYF
NA	TRBV3-1	TRBJ2-3	CASSQDRGGFILTDTQYF
TRBD1	TRBV12-3/TRBV12-4	TRBJ2-7	CASSLVRGRYEQYF
NA	TRBV11-3	TRBJ2-2	CASSLDMGIGELFF
NA	TRBV15	TRBJ2-5	CATSTGPYQYF
TRBD1	TRBV29-1	TRBJ1-1	CSVALGTANTEAFF
NA	TRBV6-5	TRBJ2-2	CASRGGGELFF
TRBD2	TRBV12-3/TRBV12-4	TRBJ2-1	CASSLRTRAFDEQFF
NA	TRBV10-3	TRBJ2-1	CAIEGGPLGEQFF
NA	TRBV15	TRBJ1-1	CATSREAGLNTEAFF
NA	TRBV5-1	TRBJ2-5	CASSREGPAEETQYF
NA	TRBV12-3/TRBV12-4	TRBJ2-1	CASSLRVNEQFF
NA	TRBV5-8	TRBJ1-2	CASSFVGGRQANTF
NA	TRBV7-2	TRBJ2-3	CASSLVLSDTQYF
NA	TRBV15	TRBJ2-7	CATSREQGTPYEQYF
TRBD1	TRBV12-3/TRBV12-4	TRBJ1-1	CASSPFGDSEAFF
TRBD1	TRBV20-1	TRBJ2-7	CSASNTGGTSYEQYF
TRBD2	TRBV5-1	TRBJ2-7	CASSSRAGSSYEQYF
NA	TRBV20-1	TRBJ2-1	CSAYKTSSYNEQFF
NA	TRBV5-6	TRBJ1-1	CASSLDWGLNTEAFF
NA	TRBV5-1	TRBJ1-1	CASSVGLTGLNTEAFF
TRBD1	TRBV24-1	TRBJ1-4	CATSDQTGDGEKLFF
TRBD2	TRBV7-9	TRBJ2-1	CASSPRTRFPHSSYNEQFF
NA	TRBV10-2	TRBJ1-3	CASSGVGSSGNTIYF
NA	TRBV7-2	TRBJ2-5	CASSFSRGQETQYF
NA	TRBV12-3/TRBV12-4	TRBJ2-1	CASREAGFNEQFF
NA	TRBV15	TRBJ1-4	CATSRPTRGRGNEKLFF
NA	TRBV6-2/TRBV6-3	TRBJ2-1	CASRTDSSSYNEQFF
NA	TRBV18	TRBJ2-7	CASSPQATYEQYF
NA	TRBV12-5	TRBJ2-3	CATEEGGTDTQYF